One and the same sample provided the 27 T cell receptor beta chains below, sequenced in a study of early T cells in non-severe SARS-CoV-2 infection. TCRdb re-called the 5' RACE reads through MiXCR, storing one row per CDR3 protein. The sample records around 76,000 distinct CDR3 sequences, roughly 12% being singletons. The specimen sequenced was whole blood. The receptors shown here come from an adult who was a healthcare worker with PCR-confirmed SARS-CoV-2 infection or an uninfected control (not recorded which).

The rearrangement joins TRBV7-2 to TRBJ1-6, with a possible D match to TRBD1 (5 bases). The CDR3 contains 14 residues. CDR1 SGHTA and CDR2 FQGNSA come from the germline V gene. The V end lost 4 bases, the J end lost 9 bases, and 13 bases lay between the germline ends. The CDR3 loop reads CASSSILRGSPLHF. The CDR3 coding sequence is TGTGCCAGCAGCTCGATTCTAAGGGGTTCACCCCTCCACTTT.

This clonotype was counted ten times or more. This chain connects TRBV7-8 to TRBJ2-5; D assignment may be TRBD1 or TRBD2 (5 bases each). The CDR3 spans 15 residues. Germline assignment: CDR1 SGHVS and CDR2 FQNEAQ. The germline V and J ends were trimmed by 8 bases and 4 bases, with 20 bases remaining between them. In DNA, the CDR3 is TGTGCCAGCCTACAAAGGGGTGCGAGGGGAGAGACCCAGTACTTC. It codes for CASLQRGARGETQYF.

In nucleotides, the CDR3 is TGTGCCTGGACCCCCGGAGGGGGGGCGGAAGAGACCCAGTACTTC. It is translated as CAWTPGGGAEETQYF. The chain recombines TRBV30 with TRBJ2-5, with D maybe TRBD2 (7 bases). The V gene lost 4 bases and the J gene lost 3 bases, with 18 bases spanning the gap. There are 15 residues in the CDR3. Germline V gene lookup returns CDR1 GTSNPN and CDR2 SVGIG (reference sequence).

The chain carries TRBV9 and TRBJ1-6; tentatively, D is TRBD1 (5 bases). V gave up 6 bases and J gave up 7 bases, with 17 bases separating them. CDR3 size: 15 residues. Germline assignment: CDR1 SGDLS and CDR2 YYNGEE. The CDR3: CASTRVAGENSPLHF. The CDR3 bases are TGTGCCAGCACCCGAGTCGCGGGGGAAAATTCACCCCTCCACTTT.

The chain couples TRBV7-2 to TRBJ1-5, with no clear D. This CDR3 spans 12 amino acids. Germline V gives CDR1 SGHTA, CDR2 FQGNSA. V was clipped by 3 bases and J by 5 bases, with 5 bases between them. In DNA form, the CDR3 reads TGTGCCAGCAGCTTTTCAGATCAGCCCCAGCATTTT. Translating gives CASSFSDQPQHF.

This clonotype was detected a few times. The V gene is TRBV19, the J gene TRBJ2-1, with 9 bases lining up with TRBD1. The length of the CDR3 is 16 residues. Per the germline V gene, CDR1 is LNHDA and CDR2 is SQIVND (reference sequence). Unmatched junction bases numbered 13, after V lost 5 bases and J lost 8 bases. The CDR3 region is CASSWGDRGVFYEQFF. The DNA of the CDR3 is TGTGCCAGTAGTTGGGGCGACAGGGGGGTTTTTTATGAGCAGTTCTTC.

This clonotype was recorded many times. The chain couples TRBV3-1 to TRBJ2-7; TRBD2 matches 8 bases. Per the germline V gene, CDR1 is LGHDT and CDR2 is YNNKEL (reference sequence). Trimming took 2 bases from V and 2 from J; bases not matched to a gene: 8. This CDR3 comprises 16 residues. The CDR3 bases are TGTGCCAGCAGCCAATCGCCGGGAGGGCCACCCTACGAGCAGTACTTC. Its translation is CASSQSPGGPPYEQYF.

V gene TRBV9 combines with J gene TRBJ2-3, with TRBD2 identical over 8 bases. The V gene's germline CDR1 is SGDLS and CDR2 YYNGEE. V lost 10 bases, J lost 2 bases, and 6 bases stayed unmatched. CDR3 size: 13 residues. CDR3 sequence: CALRRGDTDTQYF. CDR3 nucleotides: TGTGCCTTACGGCGGGGGGACACAGATACGCAGTATTTT. Variable domain in full (rest from reference TRBV9 and TRBJ2-3): DSGVTQTPKHLITATGQRVTLRCSPRSGDLSVYWYQQSLDQGLQFLIQYYNGEERAKGNILERFSAQQFPDLHSELNLSSLELGDSALYFCALRRGDTDTQYFGPGTRLTVL.

This clonotype turned up a few times. The chain joins TRBV10-3 to TRBJ1-2, with TRBD1 matching over 10 bases. Trimming at V came to 5 bases and at J to 2 bases, leaving 5 bases not matched to a gene. CDR3 length: 15 amino acids. The germline CDR1 and CDR2 sequences are ENHRY and SYGVKD. The CDR3 here is CAISNRDRGNYGYTF. The DNA for the CDR3 is TGTGCCATCAGTAACCGGGACAGGGGAAACTATGGCTACACCTTC.

This clonotype was picked up many times. The chain uses TRBV6-5 and TRBJ1-5; possible D gene TRBD1, 6 bases. Trimming left V 11 bases short and J 1 base short, with 12 bases between. The germline V gene has CDR1 MNHEY and CDR2 SVGAGI. The CDR3 has 13 residues. CDR3 region: CAASQGSNQPQHF. The DNA for the CDR3 is TGTGCCGCCTCACAGGGAAGCAATCAGCCCCAGCATTTT.

This clonotype was counted at least ten times. The chain links TRBV15 to TRBJ1-1; no reliable D call. CDR1 and CDR2 (germline): LNHNV, YYDKDF (reference sequence). The CDR3 spans 14 residues. V gave up 2 bases and J gave up 1 base, with 8 bases separating them. The CDR3 coding sequence is TGTGCCACCAGCAGAAACCGGGAGAACACTGAAGCTTTCTTT. It codes for CATSRNRENTEAFF.

This clonotype came up a few times. V is TRBV6-6 and J is TRBJ1-4; 7 bases map to TRBD1. Per germline, CDR1 MNHNY and CDR2 SVGAGI (reference sequence). V shed 2 bases, J shed 0 bases, and the junction held 6 bases outside the gene matches. The CDR3 consists of 17 residues. The CDR3 loop is CASSYGQGDSTNEKLFF. DNA for the CDR3: TGTGCCAGCAGTTACGGGCAGGGGGACTCAACTAATGAAAAACTGTTTTTT.

This clonotype turned up a few times. The chain joins TRBV12-3 or TRBV12-4 to TRBJ2-1; 14 bases fit TRBD2. The CDR3 covers 17 residues. The V gene end was trimmed by 3 bases and the J gene end by 4 bases; junction bases not matched to a gene: 5. CDR3 in amino acids: CASSFQTSGGAYNEQFF. Here the CDR3 DNA reads TGTGCCAGCAGTTTCCAGACTAGCGGGGGGGCATACAATGAGCAGTTCTTC.

This clonotype occurred a few times. This chain connects TRBV10-2 to TRBJ2-5; D not certain. The germline V gene encodes CDR1 WSHSY and CDR2 SAAADI. CDR3 length: 13 residues. Trimming stripped 2 bases from V and 0 bases from J, with 4 bases between. CDR3 in amino acids: CASSEANQETQYF. The DNA of the CDR3 is TGCGCCAGCAGTGAGGCCAACCAAGAGACCCAGTACTTC.

This clonotype was seen more than once but under ten times. This rearrangement joins TRBV6-6 to TRBJ1-4, with D possibly matching TRBD1 (5 bases). This CDR3 has 16 amino acids. Trimming stripped 2 bases from V and 4 bases from J, with 14 bases between. Per the germline V gene, CDR1 is MNHNY and CDR2 is SVGAGI (reference sequence). The CDR3 DNA follows: TGTGCCAGCAGTTACGCGGTGGGAAGGGGTAATGAAAAACTGTTTTTT. Translated: CASSYAVGRGNEKLFF.

This clonotype showed up many times. The CDR3: CASTRLGQGDEQFF. The CDR3 DNA sequence: TGTGCCAGCACCCGTTTGGGGCAGGGTGATGAGCAGTTCTTC. This chain connects TRBV16 to TRBJ2-1; TRBD1 might be the D (5 bases). Trimming took 7 bases from V and 8 from J, leaving 18 bases between them. This CDR3 has 14 residues. Germline V gives CDR1 KGHSY, CDR2 FQNENV.

This clonotype was counted many times. This chain connects TRBV27 to TRBJ1-3; 9 bases map to TRBD1. Germline loops: CDR1 MNHEY, CDR2 SMNVEV (reference sequence). V lost 3 bases, J lost 3 bases, and 3 bases stayed unmatched. CDR3 size: 15 residues. In DNA form, the CDR3 reads TGTGCCAGCAGTTTCACAGGGGGCGGTGGAAACACCATATATTTT. It encodes CASSFTGGGGNTIYF.

The sample holds many counts of this clonotype. The chain combines TRBV12-5 with TRBJ1-5, with unresolved D. Trimming removed 10 bases from V and 0 bases from J, with 10 bases in between. Germline loops: CDR1 LGHNT, CDR2 FRNRAP. This CDR3 is built from 13 residues. CDR3 in amino acids: CANPLDSNQPQHF. DNA for the CDR3: TGTGCTAACCCTCTCGATAGCAATCAGCCCCAGCATTTT.

This clonotype was recorded a few times. Here the CDR3 reads CASNDPPDTQYF. DNA of the CDR3: TGCGCCAGCAATGACCCCCCAGATACGCAGTATTTT. The rearrangement links TRBV10-2 to TRBJ2-3; D is unclear. Germline CDR1 is WSHSY and CDR2 is SAAADI. The V and J ends lost 7 bases and 4 bases respectively, with 9 bases between them. CDR3 length: 12 residues.

This chain links TRBV27 with TRBJ1-2; D is unclear. Trimming removed 5 bases from V and 8 bases from J, with 15 bases in between. The germline V gene encodes CDR1 MNHEY and CDR2 SMNVEV (reference sequence). This CDR3 spans 13 amino acids. The CDR3 protein is CASSPRTSGGYTF. CDR3 DNA: TGTGCCAGCAGTCCCCGGACGTCTGGCGGCTACACCTTC.

This clonotype was recorded many times. V is TRBV7-6 and J is TRBJ2-7; perhaps TRBD1 as D (6 bases). The V and J ends lost 0 bases and 5 bases respectively, with 11 bases between them. CDR3 length equals 14 residues. From germline, CDR1 is SGHVS and CDR2 FNYEAQ. CDR3 protein: CASSLALRGHEQYF. The DNA of the CDR3 is TGTGCCAGCAGCTTAGCGCTCAGGGGACACGAGCAGTACTTC.

In this sample, this clonotype turned up many times. The rearrangement uses TRBV20-1 and TRBJ2-5; D tentatively fits TRBD1 or TRBD2 (5 bases each). The CDR3 runs to 14 residues. Trimming took off 3 bases at V and 2 bases at J, with 13 bases between the two ends. Germline V CDR1 and CDR2: DFQATT, SNEGSKA (reference sequence). The CDR3 region has the DNA TGCAGTGCTAGGACCGGGACGCAGCAAGAGACCCAGTACTTC. It encodes CSARTGTQQETQYF.

At least ten counts were recorded for this clonotype. The chain joins TRBV7-8 to TRBJ1-5; D is unclear. This CDR3 comprises 15 residues. Trimming took 0 bases from V and 3 from J, leaving 9 bases between them. The germline V gene has CDR1 SGHVS and CDR2 FQNEAQ. CDR3 bases: TGTGCCAGCAGCTTAGCGGCAGGCCCCAATCAGCCCCAGCATTTT. This codes for CASSLAAGPNQPQHF. Drawing the rest from reference TRBV7-8 and TRBJ1-5, the complete variable domain is GAGVSQSPRYKVAKRGQDVALRCDPISGHVSLFWYQQALGQGPEFLTYFQNEAQLDKSGLPSDRFFAERPEGSVSTLKIQRTQQEDSAVYLCASSLAAGPNQPQHFGDGTRLSIL.

The chain uses TRBV13 and TRBJ2-3; 16 bases are shared with TRBD2. This CDR3 contains 18 residues. V shed 5 bases, J shed 5 bases, and the junction held 10 bases outside the gene matches. Per germline, CDR1 PRHDT and CDR2 FYEKMQ (reference sequence). DNA of the CDR3: TGTGCCAGCAGCGCCGGGACTAGCGGGGGGGCGTTATTAGATACGCAGTATTTT. This sequence encodes CASSAGTSGGALLDTQYF.

Only a few counts were recorded for this clonotype. The gene calls are TRBV10-2 and TRBJ1-1; possibly TRBD1 for D (6 bases). Trimming cost V 9 bases and J 6 bases, with 17 bases left between them. This CDR3 is 13 amino acids long. Germline CDR1 and CDR2: WSHSY and SAAADI. The chain's CDR3 is CASHRGGAAEAFF. CDR3 DNA sequence: TGCGCCAGTCACCGAGGGGGAGCGGCTGAAGCTTTCTTT.

This clonotype was seen a few times. This chain uses TRBV2 with TRBJ1-2, with D perhaps matching TRBD1 (6 bases). The CDR3 is made up of 11 amino acids. Trimming cost V 8 bases and J 4 bases, with 8 bases left between them. Looked up from germline, CDR1 is SNHLY and CDR2 is FYNNEI. CDR3 sequence reads: CASGQLYGYTF. Here the CDR3 DNA reads TGTGCCAGCGGACAGCTCTATGGCTACACCTTC.

This clonotype came up many times. CDR3 DNA: TGTGCCAGCAGCTTTGGGGCCCGGAGGGACAATGAGCAGTTCTTC. Translating it yields CASSFGARRDNEQFF. V and J are TRBV11-2 and TRBJ2-1, with D possibly being TRBD2 (6 bases). The CDR3 has 15 residues. CDR1 is SGHAT and CDR2 is FQNNGV in the germline V gene. Trimming removed 3 bases at V and 5 bases at J, with 14 bases between.